This paragraph covers one T cell receptor (beta chain) sequence. The antigen remains undetermined. The germline V gene encodes CDR1 SGHDN and CDR2 FVKESK. Trimming took 4 bases from V and 1 from J; bases not matched to a gene: 6. The CDR3 covers 16 residues. The data were taken from a study of CD8 T cells in Susac syndrome. Study findings and constraints: By the study's own acknowledgment, its TCR sequencing and HLA analysis included relatively few individuals.

RNA, at roughly 0.5 to 1 ug, was reverse transcribed with random hexamers. An immunoSEQ multiplex PCR amplified TCR beta CDR3 over 54 Vbeta and 13 Jbeta. TCRdb analysed the immunoSEQ multiplex PCR reads with MiXCR anew, one entry per CDR3 protein. The sample yields some 130,000 distinct CDR3 sequences, about 94% seen once. The clonotype originates from a human donor with multiple sclerosis. The J gene is TRBJ2-2, the V gene TRBV14; 7 bases agree with TRBD2. The sequenced sample consisted of CD4+ T cells from PBMCs. The DNA of the CDR3 is TGTGCCAGCAGCCCCCCCGGGGGGAGGAACACCGGGGAGCTGTTTTTT. Residues: CASSPPGGRNTGELFF.